The clone carrying this T cell receptor (beta chain) turned up a few times. This sample is part of a study of shared clonotypes between healthy human individuals. Method: immunoSEQ multiplex PCR; TCRdb's copy keeps in-frame clones and lacks some. This sample has hundreds of thousands of clones, with around four fifths found just once. The origin of this receptor is a woman aged 25 to 39 in good health. Sequencing used memory CD4+ T cells sorted from blood. Documented subset: CD45RA-negative fraction.

CDR3 in amino acids: CASSYRAGQETQYF. CDR3 coding DNA: TGTGCCAGCAGTTACCGTGCGGGACAAGAGACCCAGTACTTC. This rearrangement joins TRBV6-6 to TRBJ2-5, with TRBD2 as a possible D gene (6 bases). Germline CDR1 is MNHNY and CDR2 is SVGAGI (reference sequence). The CDR3 consists of 14 residues. Trimming took 2 bases from V and 2 from J, leaving 9 bases between them.